The T cell receptor (beta chain) described here comes from a study of regulatory T cells. Every patient with CD3G deficiency had evidence of autoimmunity. Patients aged 2 to 39 years had fewer naive and more memory CD4+ and CD8+ T cells. CD4+ T cells were divided by sorting: CD25-high CD127-low Tregs, CD25-low CD127-high conventional cells. With respect to this clone: As yet, its antigen is unknown.

The PCR used 52 TRBV and 13 TRBJ primers. Data came from immunoSEQ multiplex PCR; TCRdb stores just in-frame clones and leaves some out. The table records about 23,000 clones, around nine tenths of them present only once. Study-level findings and limits: In CD3G-deficient patients, conventional CD4+ T cells were enriched for hydrophobic CDR3 residues at positions 6 and 7. Patient repertoires had restricted TRB V-J pairs and skewed V and J usage, most in Tregs.

Between the trimmed V and J ends, which lost 3 bases and 1 base, there was a span of 6 bases. The germline V gene has CDR1 SEHNR and CDR2 FQNEAQ (reference sequence). The CDR3 covers 14 residues. The clonotype originates from a child aged 5-17 years with CD3G deficiency. The sample was conventional CD4+ T cells sorted from blood. V and J are TRBV7-9 and TRBJ2-2, with no clear D. CDR3 region: CASSFGLNTGELFF. The CDR3 DNA reads as TGTGCCAGCAGCTTCGGGCTGAACACCGGGGAGCTGTTTTTT.